This T cell receptor (beta chain) was sequenced for a study of monozygotic twins with inflammatory bowel disease (dated by TCRdb to the late 2010s). For context, the study as a whole: The complete study included around 30 monozygotic twin pairs: 19 IBD-discordant Danish pairs and nine German pairs, of which four were IBD-concordant and five were IBD-discordant. Disease-associated traits were sought mainly through comparisons between IBD patients and their genetically identical healthy co-twins within discordant pairs. Each individual had, on average, about 151 000 unique TCRalpha sequences and 181 000 unique TCRbeta sequences available for analysis.

From the germline V gene (reference sequence), CDR1 is DFQATT and CDR2 is SNEGSKA. Spanning cysteine to phenylalanine, the CDR3 consists of 15 amino acids. DNA is not on record. From each donor, an approximately 2.7 ml peripheral blood sample was collected into PAXgene tubes and kept at -80 degrees C. Total RNA was isolated from whole blood with the PAXgene blood miRNA kit on an automated QIAcube, without T cell sorting. Deep TCRalpha and TCRbeta repertoire profiling with unique molecular barcoding was performed on peripheral blood of monozygotic twin pairs concordant or discordant for inflammatory bowel disease. For every twin pair, smoking habits were documented, and each individual was categorised as a current, former or never smoker. What the study reported, not specific to this receptor: Compared with healthy twins, IBD patients had fewer clonotypes in common with other individuals, a difference most pronounced in patients showing signs of disease activity. TCRbeta repertoire diversity, by inverse Simpson index, was decreased in IBD patients compared with their healthy co-twins. No single strong signal or clonotype linked to IBD turned up in the results, so the idea that one exists was not supported. Different T cell subtypes could not be distinguished in the analysis. Background noise and inter-individual variability may have been introduced into the repertoires by the differing immunosuppressive treatments among patients. No difference in repertoire similarity was observed between concordant and discordant twins, possibly owing to limited statistical power.

With regard to this clonotype: Its antigen has not been determined.

The library was built by means of 5' RACE. Preparation of each TCR library used approximately 3.5 ug of total RNA. For each sample, cDNA synthesis with SMARTScribe reverse transcriptase was split into eight separate reactions. During cDNA synthesis, template switching introduced unique molecular identifiers that contained a 6-nucleotide sample barcode. Two nested PCRs of about 15 and 9 cycles amplified the TCRalpha and TCRbeta cDNA, and bead purification followed each PCR. Before amplification, cDNA was treated with uracil DNA-glycosylase and purified using the QIAquick PCR purification kit. The second PCR added Illumina TruSeq-compatible adapters along with sample-specific barcodes. Library quality and concentration were assessed using TapeStation and Qubit, and roughly 5.5 ng of each library was pooled. Pooled libraries were sequenced on an Illumina HiSeq2500 single-index Rapid Run with 2 x 100 bp reads and custom sequencing primers. The authors' pipeline ran thus. MiGEC version 1.2.6 was used for UMI-based consensus assembly, which corrected PCR and sequencing errors. V(D)J alignment, clonotype assembly and CDR3 extraction were performed with MiXCR version 2.1.1. To normalise gene usage, clonotype sharing and MAIT/NKT TCR abundance, the analysis used the top 1000, 10 000 and 20 000 clonotypes per sample. Diversity was computed as the inverse Simpson index with the vegan R package after downsampling to 27 000 UMIs. Paired Mann-Whitney U tests were applied to discordant twin pairs, with Benjamini-Hochberg correction for multiple testing. Based on TCRdb reprocessing of the reads, there is one entry per CDR3 protein sequence, and DNA is missing. It is TCRdb's table, rather than the study itself, that gives the V and J calls and clone size. The table for this sample lists about 440,000 distinct CDR3 sequences. Clones ranked in the top ten supply 2.4% of the sample.

The sequenced sample was blood. The V gene is TRBV20-1 and the J gene is TRBJ2-5; TCRdb selects TRBD2, and the lack of DNA leaves this call unchecked. The TCR comes from a human donor with ulcerative colitis or Crohn's disease, or a healthy co-twin of an affected twin (not recorded which). The CDR3: CSAPGLLEQGETQYF.